This TCR beta chain was sequenced for a study of cytomegalovirus exposure and HLA in healthy donors. Overall study results and limits: Despite most TCR sequences being rare, some public TCRs occurred in many donors. Researchers counted over 150 TCR beta chains as cytomegalovirus-associated. Reportedly, cytomegalovirus status was diagnosed with high sensitivity and specificity.

The CDR3 loop spans 18 amino acids. The V gene end was trimmed by 5 bases and the J gene end by 0 bases; junction bases not matched to a gene: 13. Germline assignment: CDR1 MDHEN and CDR2 SYDVKM. Details on this clone: The antigen is undetermined.

Sequencing used immunoSEQ multiplex PCR; TCRdb keeps in-frame clones, though not all of them. The table records under 80,000 clones, roughly 95% of them present only once. The clonotype was recovered from a woman younger than 35 in good health and CMV-seropositive. The chain links TRBV28 to TRBJ1-1; 9 nucleotides line up with TRBD1. The specimen was PBMCs. The CDR3 DNA follows: TGTGCCAGCAGTCTCATCTTCTCCGGACAGGGGATGAACACTGAAGCTTTCTTT. It yields the protein CASSLIFSGQGMNTEAFF. The full variable domain, completed using reference TRBV28 and TRBJ1-1, is DVKVTQSSRYLVKRTGEKVFLECVQDMDHENMFWYRQDPGLGLRLIYFSYDVKMKEKGDIPEGYSVSREKKERFSLILESASTNQTSMYLCASSLIFSGQGMNTEAFFGQGTRLTVV.